This entry lists 24 T cell receptor beta chains sequenced from one sample in a study of blood T cell repertoires in COVID-19. The assay was immunoSEQ multiplex PCR, and TCRdb's table has in-frame clones only and misses some. The sample yields roughly 86,000 clones, around four fifths seen once. The specimen was peripheral blood. The receptors were sampled from a man aged 50-60 years with acute or convalescent COVID-19.

The chain couples TRBV7-2 to TRBJ2-5, with a possible D match to TRBD1 (6 bases). V dropped 3 bases and J dropped 3 bases, with 11 bases sitting between them. Germline V gene sequence: CDR1 SGHTA, CDR2 FQGNSA. CDR3 length: 14 amino acids. The CDR3: CASSLGATKETQYF. Here the CDR3 DNA reads TGTGCCAGCAGCTTGGGGGCCACGAAAGAGACCCAGTACTTC. Complete variable domain (other parts from reference TRBV7-2 and TRBJ2-5): GAGVSQSPSNKVTEKGKDVELRCDPISGHTALYWYRQSLGQGLEFLIYFQGNSAPDKSGLPSDRFSAERTGGSVSTLTIQRTQQEDSAVYLCASSLGATKETQYFGPGTRLLVL.

CDR3 nucleotides: TGTGCCAGCAGCTTTCCTCCTGGACTCTACAATGAGCAGTTCTTC. Translation gives CASSFPPGLYNEQFF. The chain couples TRBV7-2 to TRBJ2-1, with D possibly matching TRBD2 (5 bases). CDR1 and CDR2 from the germline V gene are SGHTA and FQGNSA. The V and J ends lost 3 bases and 3 bases respectively, with 12 bases between them. This CDR3 comprises 15 residues.

This CDR3 is CASSPQTGVETQYF. DNA of the CDR3: TGTGCCAGCTCACCACAAACGGGTGTGGAGACCCAGTACTTC. J is TRBJ2-5 and V is TRBV18; no definite D call. The CDR3 spans 14 residues. V was trimmed by 1 base and J by 5 bases, leaving 11 bases between them. Germline CDR1 and CDR2: KGHSH and LQKENI. Combining the CDR3 with reference TRBV18 and TRBJ2-5 gives the whole variable domain NAGVMQNPRHLVRRRGQEARLRCSPMKGHSHVYWYRQLPEEGLKFMVYLQKENIIDESGMPKERFSAEFPKEGPSILRIQQVVRGDSAAYFCASSPQTGVETQYFGPGTRLLVL.

The chain links TRBV11-1 to TRBJ2-1; 8 nucleotides match TRBD2. Germline trimming cut 2 bases from V and 11 bases from J; bases unmatched to any gene: 14. Looked up from germline, CDR1 is SGHAT and CDR2 is FQDESV (reference sequence). CDR3 length equals 16 residues. The CDR3 here is CASSLRGTSQGQQQFF. CDR3 DNA: TGTGCCAGCAGCTTACGGGGGACTAGTCAGGGCCAACAGCAGTTCTTC.

The gene calls are TRBV10-1 and TRBJ1-6; no definite D call. Trimming pared 10 bases from V and 3 bases from J, leaving 19 bases between. Germline CDR1 and CDR2: WNHNN and SYGVQD (reference sequence). This CDR3 has 16 residues. CDR3 residues: CAISNGASHYNSPLHF. The CDR3 region has the DNA TGCGCCATTTCGAACGGAGCCTCGCACTATAATTCACCCCTCCACTTT.

This clone has just one count. This rearrangement joins TRBV28 to TRBJ1-2; 10 nucleotides agree with TRBD1. Germline CDR1 MDHEN, CDR2 SYDVKM. V shed 4 bases and J 7 bases; nucleotides not matched to a gene: 9. The CDR3 has 15 residues. The CDR3 loop reads CASSSTPTGGSGYTF. CDR3 sequence (DNA): TGTGCCAGCAGTTCCACCCCGACAGGGGGCAGTGGCTACACCTTC.

The genes are TRBV10-2 and TRBJ2-5; 7 positions agree with TRBD2. The J segment lost 4 bases and the V segment lost 8 bases, leaving 4 bases of the junction unmatched. Germline V gene lookup returns CDR1 WSHSY and CDR2 SAAADI. The CDR3 consists of 12 residues. The CDR3 sequence: CASASGGETQYF. The CDR3 DNA is TGCGCCAGCGCATCGGGGGGAGAGACCCAGTACTTC.

V usage is TRBV11-2 and J usage is TRBJ2-1; the D gene is possibly TRBD1 (6 bases). V was pared by 2 bases and J by 2 bases, with 10 bases between. Germline CDR1 is SGHAT and CDR2 is FQNNGV. The CDR3 has 15 residues. For the CDR3, the DNA is TGTGCCAGCAGCTTAACGCCAGGGGCCTACAATGAGCAGTTCTTC. Residues: CASSLTPGAYNEQFF.

The V call is TRBV5-1, the J call TRBJ2-7; 11 bases fit TRBD2. V lost 3 bases and J lost 3; bases outside the gene matches: 5. This CDR3 is 15 amino acids long. CDR1 and CDR2 from the germline V gene are SGHRS and YFSETQ. CDR3 DNA: TGCGCCAGCAGCTCGGGCGGGACTAGCGGCTACGAGCAGTACTTC. Its protein product is CASSSGGTSGYEQYF. Complete variable domain (other parts from reference TRBV5-1 and TRBJ2-7): KAGVTQTPRYLIKTRGQQVTLSCSPISGHRSVSWYQQTPGQGLQFLFEYFSETQRNKGNFPGRFSGRQFSNSRSEMNVSTLELGDSALYLCASSSGGTSGYEQYFGPGTRLTVT.

V and J are TRBV6-2 or TRBV6-3 and TRBJ2-7, with 9 bases fitting TRBD2. J gave up 6 bases and V 2 bases, and 5 bases lay outside the gene matches. This CDR3 is 14 amino acids long. Germline assignment: CDR1 MNHEY and CDR2 SVGEGT. CDR3 in amino acids: CASSYAGGSLEQYF. For the CDR3, the DNA is TGTGCCAGCAGTTACGCGGGGGGGTCGCTCGAGCAGTACTTC.

The V and J genes are TRBV27 and TRBJ2-1; TRBD2 might be the D (5 bases). Germline values: CDR1 MNHEY, CDR2 SMNVEV (reference sequence). The CDR3 length is 15 residues. V was trimmed by 8 bases and J by 4 bases, leaving 18 bases between them. CDR3 nucleotides: TGTGCCAGCGCAGTTGGGGTGGTAGCGTACAATGAGCAGTTCTTC. This encodes CASAVGVVAYNEQFF.

The chain links TRBV6-5 to TRBJ2-3; D might be TRBD2 (5 bases). The CDR3 loop spans 13 amino acids. V was pared by 6 bases and J by 10 bases, with 17 bases between. Per germline, CDR1 MNHEY and CDR2 SVGAGI. In DNA form, the CDR3 reads TGTGCCAGCAGACCTTCAGACTTAGCGTCGCAGTATTTT. Its protein is CASRPSDLASQYF.

The chain uses TRBV29-1 and TRBJ2-7, with TRBD2 as a possible D gene (5 bases). With 1 base removed from V and 7 bases from J, the gap between germline ends came to 17 bases. The CDR3 runs 14 residues. Germline CDR1 reads SQVTM; CDR2 reads ANQGSEA. The CDR3 loop is CSVEGRPSRGEQYF. The CDR3 nucleotides read TGCAGCGTTGAAGGCCGACCTTCCCGAGGGGAGCAGTACTTC.

This chain uses TRBV10-3 with TRBJ1-2; 7 bases are a match to TRBD1. The CDR3 has 12 amino acids. Germline V gene sequence: CDR1 ENHRY, CDR2 SYGVKD. Trimming removed 5 bases from V and 5 bases from J; junction bases left unmatched: 2. The CDR3 spells CAISQGGYGYTF. As DNA, the CDR3 is TGTGCCATCAGTCAGGGGGGTTATGGCTACACCTTC.

The rearrangement joins TRBV5-4 to TRBJ2-5; TRBD2 might be the D (6 bases). CDR3 length equals 14 residues. The germline V gene has CDR1 SGHNT and CDR2 YYREEE (reference sequence). The ends were cut back, 4 bases at V and 2 bases at J, with 12 bases in the middle. The CDR3 protein is CASSRRETQETQYF. CDR3 nucleotide sequence: TGTGCCAGCAGCCGCCGGGAGACTCAAGAGACCCAGTACTTC. Full variable domain (missing parts from reference TRBV5-4 and TRBJ2-5): ETGVTQSPTHLIKTRGQQVTLRCSSQSGHNTVSWYQQALGQGPQFIFQYYREEENGRGNFPPRFSGLQFPNYSSELNVNALELDDSALYLCASSRRETQETQYFGPGTRLLVL.

V is TRBV4-3 and J is TRBJ2-5; 15 bases match TRBD2. Germline V lookup: CDR1 LGHNA, CDR2 YSLEER. V trimming: 4 bases; J trimming: 5 bases; junction bases outside the gene matches: 5. This CDR3 is built from 16 residues. The DNA for the CDR3 is TGCGCCAGCAGCCTCTGGACTAGCGGGGGGGCGGAGACCCAGTACTTC. Residues: CASSLWTSGGAETQYF.

The V gene is TRBV6-5, the J gene TRBJ1-5; D ambiguous. CDR3 length: 14 amino acids. Per the germline V gene, CDR1 is MNHEY and CDR2 is SVGAGI. V shed 5 bases and J shed 5 bases, with 13 bases lying between them. CDR3 loop: CASSPLREDQPQHF. CDR3 DNA sequence: TGTGCCAGCAGTCCCCTCCGGGAGGATCAGCCCCAGCATTTT.

This chain joins TRBV28 and TRBJ2-2; TRBD2 matches at 14 bases. The CDR3 has 18 amino acids. Trimming cost V 5 bases and J 0 bases; bases outside gene matches: 5. The V gene's germline CDR1 is MDHEN and CDR2 SYDVKM. CDR3 sequence (DNA): TGTGCCAGCAGTCGGACTAGCGGGGGGCAGCCGAACACCGGGGAGCTGTTTTTT. Translation: CASSRTSGGQPNTGELFF.

This clone appeared a single time. The V call is TRBV9, the J call TRBJ1-2, with 8 bases lining up with TRBD1. Germline loops: CDR1 SGDLS, CDR2 YYNGEE. The CDR3 loop spans 14 amino acids. V lost 0 bases to trimming and J lost 3 bases; unmatched junction nucleotides: 1. The chain's CDR3 is CASSVAGQDYGYTF. The CDR3 DNA is TGTGCCAGCAGCGTAGCGGGACAGGACTATGGCTACACCTTC.

The V gene is TRBV18, the J gene TRBJ2-7, with D hard to call. The germline V gene encodes CDR1 KGHSH and CDR2 LQKENI. V was cut by 3 bases and J by 7 bases, with 10 bases left in between. The CDR3 is made up of 12 amino acids. The DNA of the CDR3 is TGTGCCAGCTCACCGCTAGGAAGAGAGCAGTACTTC. Translated: CASSPLGREQYF.

The rearrangement links TRBV9 to TRBJ2-3; the D is unclear. Trimming left V 0 bases short and J 0 bases short, with 8 bases between. The CDR3 extends over 15 amino acids. CDR1 SGDLS and CDR2 YYNGEE come from the germline V gene. The CDR3 protein is CASSVVETSTDTQYF. The CDR3 DNA reads TGTGCCAGCAGCGTAGTGGAGACTAGCACAGATACGCAGTATTTT.

The genes are TRBV18 and TRBJ2-5; D not resolved. The ends were cut back, 5 bases at V and 1 base at J, with 14 bases in the middle. CDR3 length equals 15 residues. Germline V gives CDR1 KGHSH, CDR2 LQKENI. The CDR3 spells CASSGSPSTQETQYF. CDR3 bases: TGTGCCAGCTCAGGTTCGCCGAGCACCCAAGAGACCCAGTACTTC.

The chain combines TRBV19 with TRBJ2-2; 9 positions match TRBD1. Trimming cost V 6 bases and J 7 bases; bases outside gene matches: 9. The CDR3 loop spans 15 amino acids. The germline gives CDR1 LNHDA, CDR2 SQIVND (reference sequence). CDR3 sequence: CASRETGGIGGELFF. The CDR3 DNA follows: TGTGCCAGTAGGGAGACAGGGGGAATTGGCGGGGAGCTGTTTTTT.

The chain joins TRBV18 to TRBJ2-1; the D gene is possibly TRBD2 (5 bases). Germline V lookup: CDR1 KGHSH, CDR2 LQKENI. CDR3 length: 16 residues. V was clipped by 3 bases and J by 0 bases, with 12 bases between them. The CDR3, as DNA: TGTGCCAGCTCACCCCGGGTAGGGAGCTCCTACAATGAGCAGTTCTTC. The encoded protein is CASSPRVGSSYNEQFF. Full variable domain (remainder filled in from reference TRBV18 and TRBJ2-1): NAGVMQNPRHLVRRRGQEARLRCSPMKGHSHVYWYRQLPEEGLKFMVYLQKENIIDESGMPKERFSAEFPKEGPSILRIQQVVRGDSAAYFCASSPRVGSSYNEQFFGPGTRLTVL.